The rows below give T cell receptor beta chains drawn from one sample of a study of blood T cell repertoires in COVID-19. Profiling relied on immunoSEQ multiplex PCR, and the TCRdb table lists in-frame clones only, not all of them. This repertoire shows about 120,000 clones, 80% to 85% found once; its top ten account for 3.8%. Material for sequencing was peripheral blood. These receptors came from a woman aged 45-65 years with acute or convalescent COVID-19. The CDR3 runs from the conserved cysteine through the conserved F or W. D genes are given only for firm matches. Where a row states a size, it is once, few, many or the class of an expanded clone; other rows omit it.

d_call: -; j_call: TRBJ2-5; v_call: TRBV6-5; clone_size: -; cdr3_nt: TGTGCCAGCAGTCCCTCTTACAGGAAAGAGACCCAGTACTTC; cdr3_aa: CASSPSYRKETQYF
d_call: TRBD1; j_call: TRBJ2-1; v_call: TRBV5-1; clone_size: -; cdr3_nt: TGCGCCAGCAGCCGGGACAGTTACAATGAGCAGTTCTTC; cdr3_aa: CASSRDSYNEQFF
d_call: -; j_call: TRBJ1-5; v_call: TRBV19; clone_size: -; cdr3_nt: TGTGCCAGTAGTATTTCAGGGTTCCCTAATCAGCCCCAGCATTTT; cdr3_aa: CASSISGFPNQPQHF
d_call: TRBD2; j_call: TRBJ2-2; v_call: TRBV11-3; clone_size: -; cdr3_nt: TGTGCCAGCAGCTTAGCCTCCGGGACTACCGTGATCGGGGAGCTGTTTTTT; cdr3_aa: CASSLASGTTVIGELFF
d_call: -; j_call: TRBJ1-5; v_call: TRBV28; clone_size: -; cdr3_nt: TGTGCCAGCAGTCCCCAGGGCGCTAGCAATCAGCCCCAGCATTTT; cdr3_aa: CASSPQGASNQPQHF
d_call: TRBD1; j_call: TRBJ1-6; v_call: TRBV30; clone_size: few; cdr3_nt: TGTGCCTGGAGTGCCTCCGGGACAGGATATTCACCCCTCCACTTT; cdr3_aa: CAWSASGTGYSPLHF
d_call: TRBD1; j_call: TRBJ1-6; v_call: TRBV19; clone_size: -; cdr3_nt: TGTGCCAGTACCAAGACCGGGACAGTTAATTCACCCCTCCACTTT; cdr3_aa: CASTKTGTVNSPLHF
d_call: -; j_call: TRBJ1-6; v_call: TRBV7-2; clone_size: -; cdr3_nt: TGTGCCAGCGACACCAACCTGATAAATTCACCCCTCCACTTT; cdr3_aa: CASDTNLINSPLHF
d_call: TRBD1; j_call: TRBJ1-6; v_call: TRBV5-6; clone_size: -; cdr3_nt: TGTGCCAGCAGCGTAGGGGGACAGGGCAATTCACCCCTCCACTTT; cdr3_aa: CASSVGGQGNSPLHF
d_call: TRBD2; j_call: TRBJ2-7; v_call: TRBV27; clone_size: -; cdr3_nt: TGTGCCAGCAGTAGGACTAGCCAGAGCTCCTACGAGCAGTACTTC; cdr3_aa: CASSRTSQSSYEQYF
d_call: -; j_call: TRBJ2-5; v_call: TRBV7-3; clone_size: -; cdr3_nt: TGTGCCAGCAGGACAGTCCCAAGGACCCAGTACTTC; cdr3_aa: CASRTVPRTQYF
d_call: -; j_call: TRBJ2-3; v_call: TRBV6-1; clone_size: -; cdr3_nt: TGTGCCAGCAGTGAAGGGGGGGTTACGCAGTATTTT; cdr3_aa: CASSEGGVTQYF
d_call: TRBD2; j_call: TRBJ2-7; v_call: TRBV28; clone_size: once; cdr3_nt: TGTGCCAGTAACCAAGCGGGAGGGCCTTGGGAGCAGTACTTC; cdr3_aa: CASNQAGGPWEQYF
d_call: -; j_call: TRBJ2-1; v_call: TRBV6-6; clone_size: -; cdr3_nt: TGTGCCAGCGCTACAGTACCCTCCTACAATGAGCAGTTCTTC; cdr3_aa: CASATVPSYNEQFF
d_call: TRBD1; j_call: TRBJ2-1; v_call: TRBV19; clone_size: -; cdr3_nt: TGTGCCAGTAGTTCTTCCTCAACCACCGGGACAGAAGAGCAGTTCTTC; cdr3_aa: CASSSSSTTGTEEQFF
d_call: -; j_call: TRBJ1-5; v_call: TRBV4-2; clone_size: few; cdr3_nt: TGTGCCAGCAGCCAAGATTTTGGCGGGGGTTGGGGTCAGCCCCAGCATTTT; cdr3_aa: CASSQDFGGGWGQPQHF
d_call: -; j_call: TRBJ2-7; v_call: TRBV11-2; clone_size: -; cdr3_nt: TGTGCCAGCAGCCCTATGCACGCATCCTACGAGCAGTACTTC; cdr3_aa: CASSPMHASYEQYF
d_call: TRBD1; j_call: TRBJ1-6; v_call: TRBV5-6; clone_size: -; cdr3_nt: TGTGCCAGCAACACCCGGGACAGGGCTTCACCCCTCCACTTT; cdr3_aa: CASNTRDRASPLHF